The sequence of this T cell receptor beta chain was determined in a study of CD8 T cells in ankylosing spondylitis. General study findings and limits: Reported data indicate significant enrichment of disease-linked clones within matched ankylosing spondylitis synovial fluid. Blood from ankylosing spondylitis patients appeared to carry a characteristic roughly eight-variant TCR beta motif.

TCRdb redid the calling of the 5' RACE reads with MiXCR, one entry per CDR3 protein. The sample has 470,000 or so distinct CDR3 sequences, approximately 26% seen once. Trimming left V 1 base short and J 8 bases short, with 6 bases between. The germline CDR1 and CDR2 sequences are ENHRY and SYGVKD. The CDR3 is made up of 12 amino acids. Many counts were recorded for this clonotype. Its antigen is unknown. Specimen: blood, either unsorted or a sorted T cell fraction (not recorded which). The source is a male donor with ankylosing spondylitis. The gene calls are TRBV10-3 and TRBJ2-1, with D maybe TRBD2 (6 bases). The CDR3 coding sequence is TGTGCCATCAGTGAGTGGGGGGATGAGCAGTTCTTC. As protein: CAISEWGDEQFF.